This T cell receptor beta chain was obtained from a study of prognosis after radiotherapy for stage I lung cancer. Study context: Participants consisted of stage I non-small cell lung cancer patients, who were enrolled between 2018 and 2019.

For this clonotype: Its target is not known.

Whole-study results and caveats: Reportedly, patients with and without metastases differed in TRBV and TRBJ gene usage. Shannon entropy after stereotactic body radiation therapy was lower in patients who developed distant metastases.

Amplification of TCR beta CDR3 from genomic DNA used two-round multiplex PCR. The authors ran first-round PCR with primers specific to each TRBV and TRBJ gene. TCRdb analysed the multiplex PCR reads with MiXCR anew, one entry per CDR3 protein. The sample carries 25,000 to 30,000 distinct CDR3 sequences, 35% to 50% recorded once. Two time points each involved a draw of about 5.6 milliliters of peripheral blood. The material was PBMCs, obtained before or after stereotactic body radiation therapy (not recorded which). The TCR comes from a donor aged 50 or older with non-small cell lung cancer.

In nucleotides, the CDR3 is TGTGCCAGCAGTTTCTCCGGGACAGCCAACCGGTATTTT. The encoded protein is CASSFSGTANRYF. The chain uses TRBV27 and TRBJ2-3; 7 positions agree with TRBD1. Germline V gene sequence: CDR1 MNHEY, CDR2 SMNVEV (reference sequence). The trim removed 3 bases at V and 14 bases at J, leaving 11 bases unmatched. This CDR3 contains 13 residues.